The source of this TCR beta chain is a study of blood T cell repertoires in COVID-19 (dated by TCRdb to the early 2020s). Broadly, across the study: Samples covering the acute and convalescent phases of COVID-19 were provided by collaborators in the United States, Italy and Spain. The prospective study material was composed of cDNA or gDNA derived from T cells, B-cell-depleted T cells, or PBMCs. The dataset comprised deeply sampled blood TCRbeta repertoires from subjects exposed to, actively infected with, or recovered from COVID-19. The repertoires were made available in a free public database intended to serve as a resource for research on the immune response to SARS-CoV-2. The samples were drawn from two sources: the first 160 participants of the ongoing ImmuneRACE study, and 1,000 to 1,500 subjects contributed by 6 global collaborators. Nearly every sample came with metadata listing a de-identified subject ID, COVID-19 status, age in years and sex. Where HLA class I and class II types were available, the types were taken from metadata supplied by the sample provider, not from assay-based typing.

TCRbeta CDR3 regions were amplified from genomic DNA using the immunoSEQ Assay, a bias-controlled multiplex PCR. On the authors' methods: Nucleated cell counts per sample were estimated from amplification of reference gene primers within the assay. To quantify the absolute abundance of each unique TCRbeta CDR3 rearrangement, sequence reads were collapsed and filtered. For each sample, productive Simpson clonality was calculated by taking the square root of Simpson's diversity index across productive rearrangements. TCRdb stores this immuneACCESS table with in-frame sequences only. Part of the clones is absent; in the studies checked, under half of the shortfall reflects unresolved V genes, and no reason is known for the rest. Clone size and the V and J calls come from that table; the DNA yielded D and trimming. For this sample the table gives around 97,000 clones, of which about four fifths were detected only once. The top ten clones comprise around 11% of the sample.

Comments on this clone: The antigen this receptor binds is unknown. No much larger clone is present one base from it, and per-base qualities are unavailable.

Collaborating institutions collected whole blood in K2EDTA tubes following their own protocols. For TCRbeta analysis, collaborators shipped samples in one of three forms: frozen whole blood, isolated PBMCs, or DNA extracted from either of those sample types. Points the paper makes about the study in general: The amount of clinical and demographic metadata varied by source and participant and was provided uncurated.

Measured from the cysteine to the phenylalanine, the CDR3 is 13 residues long. Only CDR3 DNA remains: 39 bases, in frame from the first base. CDR1 and CDR2, per the germline V gene (reference sequence), are LNHDA and SQIVND. The trim is 9 bases for V and 8 bases for J, with a gap of 19 bases between the germline ends. The chain joins TRBV19 to TRBJ1-2; a tentative D call is TRBD1 (5 bases match). The sequenced sample was peripheral blood. The source of this sequence is a human donor in a cohort sampled during active COVID-19. The CDR3 protein: CASRTTGSSGYTF. In nucleotides, the sequence is TGTGCCAGCCGAACTACAGGTTCATCCGGCTACACCTTC.